These 18 T cell receptor beta chains share one sample of origin, sequenced in a study of OX40 agonist ivuxolimab in advanced cancers. The method was immunoSEQ multiplex PCR; TCRdb's version includes in-frame clones alone and lacks a portion of them. The sample has more than 90,000 clones; approximately 80% are singletons. Sequencing used CD4+ or CD8+ T cells sorted from blood, obtained in a trial of the OX40 agonist ivuxolimab. The source of these receptors is an adult with an advanced solid tumor such as melanoma, head and neck, liver or kidney cancer.

This rearrangement joins TRBV9 to TRBJ1-3; D call uncertain. The germline V gene has CDR1 SGDLS and CDR2 YYNGEE. The CDR3 extends over 13 amino acids. V dropped 3 bases and J dropped 4 bases, with 8 bases sitting between them. CDR3 sequence reads: CASSEPAGNTIYF. CDR3 sequence (DNA): TGTGCCAGCAGCGAGCCCGCGGGAAACACCATATATTTT.

The rearrangement links TRBV2 to TRBJ2-3, with D unresolved. The CDR3 has 11 amino acids. Germline values: CDR1 SNHLY, CDR2 FYNNEI. V was shortened by 3 bases and J by 8 bases, with 6 bases between the two germline ends. The CDR3 DNA reads as TGTGCCAGCAGTGAGAGAGGTACGCAGTATTTT. Its translation: CASSERGTQYF.

V and J are TRBV7-3 and TRBJ2-1, with 12 bases identical to TRBD2. The CDR3 is made up of 20 amino acids. CDR1 and CDR2 (germline): SGHTA, FQGTGA. Trimming removed 3 bases from V and 0 bases from J; junction bases left unmatched: 12. CDR3 nucleotides: TGTGCCAGCAGCTTGGCCGGGACTAGCGGGCGAGAGAGCTCCTACAATGAGCAGTTCTTC. The encoded protein is CASSLAGTSGRESSYNEQFF.

The J gene is TRBJ2-7, the V gene TRBV5-6; D uncertain. Germline values: CDR1 SGHDT, CDR2 YYEEEE. V shed 0 bases and J shed 6 bases, with 7 bases lying between them. The CDR3 extends over 12 amino acids. The CDR3 bases are TGTGCCAGCAGCTTGGATCCGTCCGAGCAGTACTTC. It specifies CASSLDPSEQYF.

This chain connects TRBV7-8 to TRBJ2-5, with 7 bases lining up with TRBD1. CDR3 size: 16 residues. With V trimmed by 4 bases and J by 7 bases, 15 bases remained unmatched. Germline V gives CDR1 SGHVS, CDR2 FQNEAQ. In DNA form, the CDR3 reads TGTGCCAGCAGCTATAGCAGGGCTGACAGGGACGGGACCCAGTACTTC. Amino acids: CASSYSRADRDGTQYF.

This clone appeared many times. J is TRBJ2-2 and V is TRBV30; D is ambiguous. The CDR3 covers 15 residues. Germline V CDR1 and CDR2: GTSNPN, SVGIG (reference sequence). Trimming shortened V by 0 bases and J by 3 bases, and 11 bases separated the two germline ends. CDR3 bases: TGTGCCTGGAGTGTCTCGCAACTTGACACCGGGGAGCTGTTTTTT. Translation gives CAWSVSQLDTGELFF.

This clone has just a few counts. The chain carries TRBV7-2 and TRBJ2-1; maybe TRBD2 (5 bases). This CDR3 comprises 13 residues. V was cut by 5 bases and J by 2 bases, with 7 bases left in between. CDR1 and CDR2 from the germline V gene are SGHTA and FQGNSA. The CDR3 sequence: CASSAGPYNEQFF. The CDR3 DNA reads TGTGCCAGCAGCGCGGGCCCCTACAATGAGCAGTTCTTC.

CDR3 DNA sequence: TGTGCCAGCTCACCAGCTTTTCAGATTATGAACACTGAAGCTTTCTTT. Its protein is CASSPAFQIMNTEAFF. The chain links TRBV18 to TRBJ1-1; D is unclear. The CDR3 has 16 residues. Deletions cut 2 bases from V and 0 bases from J, with 13 bases between. Germline loops: CDR1 KGHSH, CDR2 LQKENI.

The rearrangement links TRBV19 to TRBJ2-7, with no clear D. V was pared by 2 bases and J by 3 bases, with 14 bases between. Looked up from germline, CDR1 is LNHDA and CDR2 is SQIVND (reference sequence). The CDR3 runs 15 residues. In nucleotides, the CDR3 is TGTGCCAGTAGTATAATGGACGCCGCCCTCTACGAGCAGTACTTC. Amino acids: CASSIMDAALYEQYF.

This chain uses TRBV4-1 with TRBJ2-3, with no clear D. Trimming left V 1 base short and J 5 bases short, with 4 bases between. This CDR3 contains 12 residues. Germline CDR1 MGHRA, CDR2 YSYEKL. The CDR3: CASSQVLDTQYF. The CDR3 nucleotides read TGCGCCAGCAGCCAAGTGTTAGATACGCAGTATTTT.

This sequence joins TRBV13 and TRBJ2-7, with unresolved D. This CDR3 has 12 residues. Trimming pared 0 bases from V and 7 bases from J, leaving 7 bases between. Germline CDR1 PRHDT, CDR2 FYEKMQ (reference sequence). Here the CDR3 reads CASSLGSGEQYF. DNA for the CDR3: TGTGCCAGCAGCTTAGGGTCAGGAGAGCAGTACTTC.

This clone was recorded a few times. The chain recombines TRBV7-7 with TRBJ2-5; 8 bases line up with TRBD2. Per germline, CDR1 SSHAT and CDR2 FNYEAQ (reference sequence). Trimming took 3 bases from V and 5 from J; bases not matched to a gene: 8. This CDR3 comprises 15 residues. CDR3 in amino acids: CASSFGSGEGETQYF. The CDR3, as DNA: TGTGCCAGCAGCTTTGGTAGCGGGGAGGGCGAGACCCAGTACTTC.

The chain uses TRBV5-1 and TRBJ1-1; D perhaps matches TRBD1 (6 bases). Trimming left V 1 base short and J 8 bases short, with 15 bases between. The germline V gene has CDR1 SGHRS and CDR2 YFSETQ. The length of the CDR3 is 14 residues. CDR3 nucleotide sequence: TGCGCCAGCAGCTTGTCCAAAGGGGGAAAAGAAGCTTTCTTT. It encodes CASSLSKGGKEAFF.

This chain uses TRBV4-1 with TRBJ2-7, with 9 bases aligning to TRBD2. Germline V lookup: CDR1 MGHRA, CDR2 YSYEKL. V lost 1 base and J lost 0; bases outside the gene matches: 4. CDR3 length: 16 residues. CDR3 coding DNA: TGCGCCAGCAGCCAAGCGGCAGCGGGGGGCTCCTACGAGCAGTACTTC. As protein: CASSQAAAGGSYEQYF.

The J gene is TRBJ1-1, the V gene TRBV27, with D tentatively TRBD1 (5 bases). The germline V gene encodes CDR1 MNHEY and CDR2 SMNVEV (reference sequence). This CDR3 has 15 residues. Trimming shortened V by 3 bases and J by 1 base, and 12 bases separated the two germline ends. In DNA, the CDR3 is TGTGCCAGCAGTTTGTTTAAAACAGGGAACACTGAAGCTTTCTTT. This encodes CASSLFKTGNTEAFF.

J is TRBJ2-1 and V is TRBV18, with TRBD1 matching over 10 bases. J lost 10 bases, V lost 6 bases, and 12 bases had no gene match. CDR3 length: 15 residues. Germline V gives CDR1 KGHSH, CDR2 LQKENI. This chain's CDR3 is CASSSGTGALEEQFF. CDR3 coding DNA: TGTGCCAGCTCGTCCGGGACAGGGGCACTTGAGGAGCAGTTCTTC. Variable domain in full (rest from reference TRBV18 and TRBJ2-1): NAGVMQNPRHLVRRRGQEARLRCSPMKGHSHVYWYRQLPEEGLKFMVYLQKENIIDESGMPKERFSAEFPKEGPSILRIQQVVRGDSAAYFCASSSGTGALEEQFFGPGTRLTVL.

The J gene is TRBJ2-3, the V gene TRBV2; D unresolved. This CDR3 is built from 11 residues. Trimming stripped 4 bases from V and 6 bases from J, with 5 bases between. CDR1 is SNHLY, CDR2 FYNNEI, per germline. The CDR3 region is CASSAKDTQYF. The CDR3 DNA sequence: TGTGCCAGCAGTGCCAAGGATACGCAGTATTTT. Looking up the rest from reference TRBV2 and TRBJ2-3 gives the full variable domain: EPEVTQTPSHQVTQMGQEVILRCVPISNHLYFYWYRQILGQKVEFLVSFYNNEISEKSEIFDDQFSVERPDGSNFTLKIRSTKLEDSAMYFCASSAKDTQYFGPGTRLTVL.

This clone was picked up one time. This rearrangement joins TRBV12-5 to TRBJ2-1, with 10 bases aligning to TRBD2. The CDR3 is 16 residues long. V lost 0 bases to trimming and J lost 6 bases; unmatched junction nucleotides: 5. The germline V gene encodes CDR1 LGHNT and CDR2 FRNRAP. The CDR3 DNA sequence: TGTGCTAGTGGTTTGGTAACGAGCGGGAGGGGCAATGAGCAGTTCTTC. Its translation: CASGLVTSGRGNEQFF.